A selection of T cell receptor beta chains follows, all from one sample in a study of blood T cell repertoires in COVID-19. Measured with immunoSEQ multiplex PCR; TCRdb has only the in-frame clones, and not every one. The data show 50,000 or so clones, approximately 84% seen once. Sample: peripheral blood. These receptors all come from a human donor in a cohort sampled during active COVID-19. Both conserved end residues are part of each CDR3. The D gene is left open where the match is weak. The size entry is marked missing in some rows and otherwise reads once, few, many or a size class.

clone_size	j_call	d_call	v_call	cdr3_aa	cdr3_nt
-	TRBJ1-5	-	TRBV19	CASPIRLWAPQHF	TGTGCCAGTCCTATCCGATTATGGGCGCCCCAGCATTTT
few	TRBJ2-2	TRBD1	TRBV4-1	CASSPPQGAGELFF	TGCGCCAGCAGCCCACCACAGGGGGCCGGGGAGCTGTTTTTT
-	TRBJ1-4	-	TRBV6-5	CASEARGNEKLFF	TGTGCCAGCGAAGCCAGGGGCAATGAAAAACTGTTTTTT
-	TRBJ2-5	-	TRBV28	CASRKGAGVSGTQYF	TGTGCCAGCAGGAAAGGCGCAGGGGTTTCCGGGACCCAGTACTTC
once	TRBJ2-5	-	TRBV15	CATSRDLPGLETQYF	TGTGCCACCAGCAGAGATTTGCCAGGGTTGGAGACCCAGTACTTC
-	TRBJ2-2	-	TRBV12-3/TRBV12-4	CASSPDTTGELFF	TGTGCCAGCAGTCCTGACACCACCGGGGAGCTGTTTTTT
few	TRBJ2-7	TRBD1	TRBV30	CAWSAETGGTEQYF	TGTGCCTGGAGTGCTGAGACAGGGGGAACCGAGCAGTACTTC
-	TRBJ1-5	TRBD1	TRBV5-8	CASSQTGGREPQHF	TGTGCCAGCAGCCAGACAGGGGGTAGGGAGCCCCAGCATTTT
few	TRBJ2-7	-	TRBV6-5	CASRTGTGLYEQYF	TGTGCCAGCAGAACGGGGACTGGTCTGTACGAGCAGTACTTC
-	TRBJ2-3	-	TRBV12-3/TRBV12-4	CASSQQGDTQYF	TGTGCCAGCAGTCAGCAGGGCGATACGCAGTATTTT
-	TRBJ1-1	-	TRBV18	CASSYGQGMNTEAFF	TGTGCCAGCTCATACGGACAAGGAATGAACACTGAAGCTTTCTTT
once	TRBJ2-1	TRBD2	TRBV5-4	CASSSSAGGAYNEQFF	TGTGCCAGCAGCTCCTCCGCGGGGGGGGCGTACAATGAGCAGTTCTTC
-	TRBJ2-5	TRBD1	TRBV5-4	CASSTLGQGEETQYF	TGTGCCAGCAGCACGTTGGGACAGGGGGAAGAGACCCAGTACTTC
-	TRBJ1-6	TRBD1	TRBV19	CASGTGQRSYNSPLHF	TGTGCCAGTGGGACGGGACAGCGCTCCTATAATTCACCCCTCCACTTT
-	TRBJ2-7	-	TRBV12-3/TRBV12-4	CASSLQGREEQYF	TGTGCCAGCAGCTTACAGGGTCGTGAGGAGCAGTACTTC
few	TRBJ2-2	TRBD1	TRBV19	CASSIDGQGFGELFF	TGTGCCAGTAGTATAGATGGACAGGGGTTCGGGGAGCTGTTTTTT
-	TRBJ1-3	-	TRBV14	CASSQTTGPGNTIYF	TGTGCCAGCAGCCAAACGACAGGCCCTGGAAACACCATATATTTT
-	TRBJ1-1	-	TRBV5-1	CASKRTENTEAFF	TGCGCCAGCAAAAGGACAGAGAACACTGAAGCTTTCTTT
-	TRBJ2-7	-	TRBV28	CASSLPGSSPYEQYF	TGTGCCAGCAGTTTACCCGGGAGCAGCCCCTACGAGCAGTACTTC